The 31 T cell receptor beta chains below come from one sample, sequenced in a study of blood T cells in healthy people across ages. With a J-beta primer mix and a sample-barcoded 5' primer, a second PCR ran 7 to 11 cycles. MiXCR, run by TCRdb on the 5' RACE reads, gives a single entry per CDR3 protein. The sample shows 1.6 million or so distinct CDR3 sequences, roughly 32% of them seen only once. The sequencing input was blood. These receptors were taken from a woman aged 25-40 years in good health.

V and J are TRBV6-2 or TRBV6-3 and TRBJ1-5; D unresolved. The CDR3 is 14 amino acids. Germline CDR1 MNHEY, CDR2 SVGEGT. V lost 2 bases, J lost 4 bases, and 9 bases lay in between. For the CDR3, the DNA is TGTGCCAGCAGTTACGGAGGGTTTAATCAGCCCCAGCATTTT. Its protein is CASSYGGFNQPQHF.

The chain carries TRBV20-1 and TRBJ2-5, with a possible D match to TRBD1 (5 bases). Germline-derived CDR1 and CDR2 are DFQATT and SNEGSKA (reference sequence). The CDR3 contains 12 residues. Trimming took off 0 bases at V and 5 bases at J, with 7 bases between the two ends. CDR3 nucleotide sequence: TGCAGTGCTAGAGAAGGGGTCGAGACCCAGTACTTC. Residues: CSAREGVETQYF.

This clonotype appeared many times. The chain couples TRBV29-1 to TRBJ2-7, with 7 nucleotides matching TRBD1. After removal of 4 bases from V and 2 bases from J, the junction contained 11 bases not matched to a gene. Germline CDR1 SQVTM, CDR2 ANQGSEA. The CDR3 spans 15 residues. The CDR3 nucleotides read TGCAGCGTTGCCGTTGGGACAGCTTCAACCTACGAGCAGTACTTC. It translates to CSVAVGTASTYEQYF.

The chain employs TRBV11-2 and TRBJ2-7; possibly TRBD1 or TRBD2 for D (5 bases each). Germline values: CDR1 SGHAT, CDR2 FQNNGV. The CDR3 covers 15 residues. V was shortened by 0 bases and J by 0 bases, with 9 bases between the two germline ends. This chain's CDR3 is CASSLDRDRSYEQYF. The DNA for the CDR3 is TGTGCCAGCAGCTTAGACCGGGACCGCTCCTACGAGCAGTACTTC.

The chain's CDR3 is CASSLDGRDYQETQYF. Written as DNA, the CDR3 is TGCGCCAGCAGCTTGGATGGCCGCGACTACCAAGAGACCCAGTACTTC. This rearrangement joins TRBV5-1 to TRBJ2-5; D is ambiguous. V was trimmed by 0 bases and J by 0 bases, leaving 12 bases between them. This CDR3 comprises 16 residues. CDR1 is SGHRS, CDR2 YFSETQ, per germline.

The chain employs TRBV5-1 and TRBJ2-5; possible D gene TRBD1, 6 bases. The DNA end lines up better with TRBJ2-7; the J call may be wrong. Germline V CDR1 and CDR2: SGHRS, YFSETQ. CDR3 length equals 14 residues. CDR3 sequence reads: CASSLSDRIHEQYF. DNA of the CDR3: TGCGCCAGCAGCTTGAGCGACAGGATCCACGAGCAGTACTTC.

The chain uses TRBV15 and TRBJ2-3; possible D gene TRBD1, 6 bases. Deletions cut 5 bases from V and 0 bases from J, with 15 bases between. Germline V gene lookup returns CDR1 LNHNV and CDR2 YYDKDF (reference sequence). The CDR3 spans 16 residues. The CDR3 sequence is CATSVGQLTSTDTQYF. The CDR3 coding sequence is TGTGCCACCAGCGTAGGACAGTTGACTAGCACAGATACGCAGTATTTT. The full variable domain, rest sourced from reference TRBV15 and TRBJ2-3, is DAMVIQNPRYQVTQFGKPVTLSCSQTLNHNVMYWYQQKSSQAPKLLFHYYDKDFNNEADTPDNFQSRRPNTSFCFLDIRSPGLGDTAMYLCATSVGQLTSTDTQYFGPGTRLTVL.

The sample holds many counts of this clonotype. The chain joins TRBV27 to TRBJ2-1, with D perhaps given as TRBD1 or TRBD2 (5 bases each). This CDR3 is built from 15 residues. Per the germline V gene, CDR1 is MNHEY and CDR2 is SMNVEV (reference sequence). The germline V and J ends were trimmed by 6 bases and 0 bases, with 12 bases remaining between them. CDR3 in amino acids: CASRPGRSSYNEQFF. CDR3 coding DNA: TGTGCCAGCAGACCGGGACGGAGCTCCTACAATGAGCAGTTCTTC.

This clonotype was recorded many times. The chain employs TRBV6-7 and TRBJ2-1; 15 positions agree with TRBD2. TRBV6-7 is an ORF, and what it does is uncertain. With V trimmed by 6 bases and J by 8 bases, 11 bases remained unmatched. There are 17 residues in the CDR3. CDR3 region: CASSPGLAGGPPDEQFF. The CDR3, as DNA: TGTGCCAGCAGCCCCGGACTAGCGGGAGGGCCACCGGATGAGCAGTTCTTC.

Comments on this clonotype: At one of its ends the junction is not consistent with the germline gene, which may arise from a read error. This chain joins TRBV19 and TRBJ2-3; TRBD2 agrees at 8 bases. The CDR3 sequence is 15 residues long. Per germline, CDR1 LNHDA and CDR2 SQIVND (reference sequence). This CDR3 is CASVGGGLGTGTQYF. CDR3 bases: TGTGCCAGCGTCGGGGGGGGACTAGGCACAGGTACGCAGTATTTT.

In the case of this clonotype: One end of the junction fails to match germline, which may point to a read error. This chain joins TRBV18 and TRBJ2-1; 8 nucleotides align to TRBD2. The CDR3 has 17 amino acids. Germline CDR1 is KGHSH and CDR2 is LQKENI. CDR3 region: CASSGVGQAGVSYEQCF. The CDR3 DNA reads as TGTGCCAGCTCTGGAGTTGGGCAAGCGGGAGTGTCGTATGAGCAGTGCTTC.

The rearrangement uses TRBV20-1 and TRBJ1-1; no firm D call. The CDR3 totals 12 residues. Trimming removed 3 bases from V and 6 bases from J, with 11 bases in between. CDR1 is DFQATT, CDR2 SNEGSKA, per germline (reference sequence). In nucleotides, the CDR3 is TGCAGTGCTAGGACGCATAACGCTGAAGCTTTCTTT. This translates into CSARTHNAEAFF.

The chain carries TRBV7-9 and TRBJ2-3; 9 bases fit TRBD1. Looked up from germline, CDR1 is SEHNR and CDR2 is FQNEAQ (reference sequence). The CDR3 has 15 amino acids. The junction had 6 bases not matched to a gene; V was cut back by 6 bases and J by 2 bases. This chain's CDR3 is CASSRQGGPTDTQYF. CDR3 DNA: TGTGCCAGCAGTCGACAGGGGGGACCCACAGATACGCAGTATTTT.

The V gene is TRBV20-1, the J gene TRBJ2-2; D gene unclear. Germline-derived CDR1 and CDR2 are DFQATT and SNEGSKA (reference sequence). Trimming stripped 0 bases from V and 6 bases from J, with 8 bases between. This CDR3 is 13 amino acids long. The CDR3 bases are TGCAGTGCTAGAGAGGCGGACCCCGGGGAGCTGTTTTTT. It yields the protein CSAREADPGELFF.

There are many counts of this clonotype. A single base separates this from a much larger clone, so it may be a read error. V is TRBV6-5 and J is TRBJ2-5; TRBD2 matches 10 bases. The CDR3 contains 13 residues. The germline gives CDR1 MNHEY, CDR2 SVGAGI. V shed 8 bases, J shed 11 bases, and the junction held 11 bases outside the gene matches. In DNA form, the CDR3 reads TGTGCCAGCCGGACTAGCGGATACAATGAGCAGTACTTC. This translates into CASRTSGYNEQYF.

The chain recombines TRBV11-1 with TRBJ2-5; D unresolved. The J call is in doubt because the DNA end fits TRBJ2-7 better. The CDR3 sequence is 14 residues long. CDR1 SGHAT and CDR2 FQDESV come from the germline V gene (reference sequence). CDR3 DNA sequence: TGTGCCAGCGGGTCTCGAACGGCCTCGGGCGAGCAGTACTTC. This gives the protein CASGSRTASGEQYF.

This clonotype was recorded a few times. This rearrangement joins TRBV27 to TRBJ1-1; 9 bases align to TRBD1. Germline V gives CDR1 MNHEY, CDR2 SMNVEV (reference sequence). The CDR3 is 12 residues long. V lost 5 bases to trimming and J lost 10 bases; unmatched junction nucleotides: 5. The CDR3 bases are TGTGCCAGCAGTGGACAGGGGTTCGCAGCTTTCTTT. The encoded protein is CASSGQGFAAFF.

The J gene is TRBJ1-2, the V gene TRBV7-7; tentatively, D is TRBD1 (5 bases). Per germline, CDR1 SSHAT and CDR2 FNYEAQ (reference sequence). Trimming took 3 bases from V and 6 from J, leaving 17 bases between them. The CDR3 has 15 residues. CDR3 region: CASSFGGVHYHGYTF. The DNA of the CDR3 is TGTGCCAGCAGCTTCGGGGGAGTACACTACCATGGCTACACCTTC.

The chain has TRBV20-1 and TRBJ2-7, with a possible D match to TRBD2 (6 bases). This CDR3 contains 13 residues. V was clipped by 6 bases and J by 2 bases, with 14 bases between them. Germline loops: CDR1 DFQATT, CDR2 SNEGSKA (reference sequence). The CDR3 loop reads CSALPSDPYEQYF. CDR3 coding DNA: TGCAGTGCCCTGCCTAGCGACCCCTACGAGCAGTACTTC.

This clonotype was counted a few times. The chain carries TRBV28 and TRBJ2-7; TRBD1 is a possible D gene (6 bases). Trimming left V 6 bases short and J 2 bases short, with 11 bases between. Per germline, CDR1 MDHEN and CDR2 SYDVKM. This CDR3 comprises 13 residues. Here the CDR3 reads CASRSAGAYEQYF. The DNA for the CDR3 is TGTGCCAGCAGGTCGGCAGGGGCCTACGAGCAGTACTTC.

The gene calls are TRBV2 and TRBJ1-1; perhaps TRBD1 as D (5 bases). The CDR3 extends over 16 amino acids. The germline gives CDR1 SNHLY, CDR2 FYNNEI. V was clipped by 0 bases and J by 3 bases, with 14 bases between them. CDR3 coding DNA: TGTGCCAGCAGTGAAGCTGGGAGGGTAGGGGACACTGAAGCTTTCTTT. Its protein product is CASSEAGRVGDTEAFF.

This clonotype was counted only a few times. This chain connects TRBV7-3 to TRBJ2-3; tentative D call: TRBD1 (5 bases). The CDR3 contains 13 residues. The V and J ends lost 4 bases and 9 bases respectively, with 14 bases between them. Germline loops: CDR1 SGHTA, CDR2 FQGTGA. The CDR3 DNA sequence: TGTGCCAGCAGCTCTCTGCACGCAGGGACGCAGTATTTT. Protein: CASSSLHAGTQYF.

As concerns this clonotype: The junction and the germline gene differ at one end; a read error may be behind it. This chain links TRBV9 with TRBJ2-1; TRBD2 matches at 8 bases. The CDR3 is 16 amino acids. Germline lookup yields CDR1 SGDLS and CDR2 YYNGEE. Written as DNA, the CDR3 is TGTGCCAGCAGTGTAGCGACTAGCGTGATCTACAATGAGCAGTTCTTC. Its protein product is CASSVATSVIYNEQFF.

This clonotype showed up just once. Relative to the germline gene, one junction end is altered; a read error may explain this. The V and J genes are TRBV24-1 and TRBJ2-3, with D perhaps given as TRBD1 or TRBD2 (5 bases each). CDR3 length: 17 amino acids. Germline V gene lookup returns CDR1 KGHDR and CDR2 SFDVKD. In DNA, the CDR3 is TGTGCCGCCAGTGACTCTGGGACGGTCCGTAGCACAGATACGCAGTATTTT. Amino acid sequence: CAASDSGTVRSTDTQYF.

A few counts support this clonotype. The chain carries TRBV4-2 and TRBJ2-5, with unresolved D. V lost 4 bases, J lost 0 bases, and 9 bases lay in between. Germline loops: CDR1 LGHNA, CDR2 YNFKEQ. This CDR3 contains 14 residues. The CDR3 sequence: CASSPAVYQETQYF. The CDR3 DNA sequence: TGTGCCAGCAGCCCCGCCGTGTACCAAGAGACCCAGTACTTC.

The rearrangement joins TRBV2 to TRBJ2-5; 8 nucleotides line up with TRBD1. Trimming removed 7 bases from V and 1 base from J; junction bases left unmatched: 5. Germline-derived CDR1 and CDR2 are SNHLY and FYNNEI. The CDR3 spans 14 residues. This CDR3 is CASNYDRGQETQYF. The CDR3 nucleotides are TGTGCCAGCAACTATGACAGGGGCCAAGAGACCCAGTACTTC.

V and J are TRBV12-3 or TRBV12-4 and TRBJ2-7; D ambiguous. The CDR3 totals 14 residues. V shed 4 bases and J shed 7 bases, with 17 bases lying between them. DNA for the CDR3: TGTGCCAGCAGTTACCCCGGATCCCAAACTGAGCAGTACTTC. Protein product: CASSYPGSQTEQYF.

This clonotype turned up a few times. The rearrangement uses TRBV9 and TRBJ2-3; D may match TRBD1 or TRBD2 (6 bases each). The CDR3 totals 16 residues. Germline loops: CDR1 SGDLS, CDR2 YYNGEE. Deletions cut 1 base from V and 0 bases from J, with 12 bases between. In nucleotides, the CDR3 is TGTGCCAGCAGCGTACGGTGGGGGGCTAGCACAGATACGCAGTATTTT. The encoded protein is CASSVRWGASTDTQYF.

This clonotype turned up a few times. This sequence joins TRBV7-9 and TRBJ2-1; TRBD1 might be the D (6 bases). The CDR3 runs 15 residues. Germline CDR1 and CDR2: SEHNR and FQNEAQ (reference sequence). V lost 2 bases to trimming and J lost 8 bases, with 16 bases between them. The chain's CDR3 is CASSLSRGVIDEQFF. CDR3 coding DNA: TGTGCCAGCAGCTTATCCAGGGGAGTGATCGATGAGCAGTTCTTC.

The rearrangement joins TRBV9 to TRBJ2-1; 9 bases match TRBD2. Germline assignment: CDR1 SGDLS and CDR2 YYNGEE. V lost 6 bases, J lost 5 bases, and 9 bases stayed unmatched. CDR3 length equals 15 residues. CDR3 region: CASTQSGRLDNEQFF. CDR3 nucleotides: TGTGCCAGCACCCAAAGCGGGAGGTTGGACAATGAGCAGTTCTTC.

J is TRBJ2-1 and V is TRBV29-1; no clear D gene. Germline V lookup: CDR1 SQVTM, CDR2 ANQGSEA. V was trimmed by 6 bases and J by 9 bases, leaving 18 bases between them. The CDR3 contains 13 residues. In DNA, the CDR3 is TGCAGCGTCCTTGAACCAGTGGTGGGTGAGCAGTTCTTC. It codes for CSVLEPVVGEQFF.